This TCR beta chain was found in a study of cytomegalovirus exposure and HLA in healthy donors. Germline CDR1 reads SGHDT; CDR2 reads YYEEEE. The CDR3 totals 15 residues. 60 Vbeta and 13 Jbeta primers were used in PCR. The protocol was immunoSEQ multiplex PCR, while the TCRdb copy is restricted to in-frame clones and leaves out a portion. The table has 150,000 to 200,000 clones, 80% to 85% seen once. The chain combines TRBV5-6 with TRBJ2-5; 7 nucleotides line up with TRBD1. The DNA end favors TRBJ2-7, so the J call may be wrong. This clonotype originated in a boy between 2 and 10 years old in good health and CMV-seronegative. Sequenced input: PBMCs. CDR3 loop: CASSLGGRYSYEQYF. CDR3 DNA: TGTGCCAGCAGCTTAGGGGGCAGATACTCCTACGAGCAGTACTTC.